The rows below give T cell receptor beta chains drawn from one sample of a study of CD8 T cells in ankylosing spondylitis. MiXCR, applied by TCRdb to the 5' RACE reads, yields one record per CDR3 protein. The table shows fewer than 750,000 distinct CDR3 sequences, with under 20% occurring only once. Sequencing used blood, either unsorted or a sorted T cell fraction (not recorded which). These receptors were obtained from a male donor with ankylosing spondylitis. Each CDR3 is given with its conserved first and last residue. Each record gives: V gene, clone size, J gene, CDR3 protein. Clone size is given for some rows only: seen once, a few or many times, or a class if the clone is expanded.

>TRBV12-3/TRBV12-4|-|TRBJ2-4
CASWGGYDKNIQYF
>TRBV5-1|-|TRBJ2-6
CASSLDRMGANVLTF
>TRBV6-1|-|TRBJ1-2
CATRTGNYGYTF
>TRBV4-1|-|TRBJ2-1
CASSQSSGEPYNEQFF
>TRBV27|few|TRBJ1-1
CASSLRGQGTEAFF
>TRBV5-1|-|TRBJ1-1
CASSPAYTGFGEAFF
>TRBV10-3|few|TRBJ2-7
CAISGAGTLGQYF
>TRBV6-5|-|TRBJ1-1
CASSSPALGTGEAFF
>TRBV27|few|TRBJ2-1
CASSFGNNNEQFF
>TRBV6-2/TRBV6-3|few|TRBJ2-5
CASSPPSGRYWETQYF
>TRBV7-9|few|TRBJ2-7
CASSLAAVTDEQYF
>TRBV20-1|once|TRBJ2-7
CSAPPGQYSREQYF
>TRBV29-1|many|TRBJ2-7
CSAGTQYEQYF
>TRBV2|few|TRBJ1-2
CASLRQGNGYTF
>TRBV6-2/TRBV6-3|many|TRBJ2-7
CASSPLYAGTPYEQYF
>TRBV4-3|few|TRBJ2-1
CASSPGGRNYNEQFF
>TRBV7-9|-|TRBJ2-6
CASSLVGPTGANVLTF
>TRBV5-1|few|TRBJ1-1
CASSATMVPLSPRTEAFF
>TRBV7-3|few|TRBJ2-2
CASSSRGMPGELFF
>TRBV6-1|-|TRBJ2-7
CASSVTGGYEQYF
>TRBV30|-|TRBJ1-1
CAWRGGVTEAFF
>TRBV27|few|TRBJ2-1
CASSLTSENNEQFF
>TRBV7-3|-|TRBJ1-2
CASSLDPGTGVYGYTF
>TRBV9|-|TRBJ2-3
CASSVGGTASTDTQYF